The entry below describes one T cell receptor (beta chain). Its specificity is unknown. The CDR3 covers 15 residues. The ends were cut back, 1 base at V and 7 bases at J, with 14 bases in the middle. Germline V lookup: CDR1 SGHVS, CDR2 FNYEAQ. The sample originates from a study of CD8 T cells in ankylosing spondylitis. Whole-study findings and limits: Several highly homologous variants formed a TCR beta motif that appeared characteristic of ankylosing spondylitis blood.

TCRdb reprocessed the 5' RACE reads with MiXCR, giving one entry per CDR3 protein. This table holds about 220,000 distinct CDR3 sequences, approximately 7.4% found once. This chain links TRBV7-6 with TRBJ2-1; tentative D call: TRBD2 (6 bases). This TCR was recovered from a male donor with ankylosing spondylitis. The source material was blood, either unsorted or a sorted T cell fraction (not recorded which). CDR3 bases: TGTGCCAGCAGCTTAGACCCGGGACTCCAGAATGAGCAGTTCTTC. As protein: CASSLDPGLQNEQFF.